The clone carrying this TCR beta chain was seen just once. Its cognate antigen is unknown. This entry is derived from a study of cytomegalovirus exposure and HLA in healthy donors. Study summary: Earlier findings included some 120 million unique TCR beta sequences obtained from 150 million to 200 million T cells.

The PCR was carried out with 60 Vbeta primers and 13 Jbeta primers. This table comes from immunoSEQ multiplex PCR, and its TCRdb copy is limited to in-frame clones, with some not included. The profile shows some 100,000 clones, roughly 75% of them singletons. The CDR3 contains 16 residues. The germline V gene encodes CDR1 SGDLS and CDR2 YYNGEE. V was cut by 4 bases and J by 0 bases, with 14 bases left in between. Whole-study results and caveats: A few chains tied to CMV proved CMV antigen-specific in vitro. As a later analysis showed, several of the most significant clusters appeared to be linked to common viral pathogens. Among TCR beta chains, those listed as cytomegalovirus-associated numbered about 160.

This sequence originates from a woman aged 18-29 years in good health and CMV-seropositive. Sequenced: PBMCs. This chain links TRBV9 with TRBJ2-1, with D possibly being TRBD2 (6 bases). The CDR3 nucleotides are TGTGCCAGCAGCCCTCTCGCGGGAAGCTCCTACAATGAGCAGTTCTTC. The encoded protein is CASSPLAGSSYNEQFF.